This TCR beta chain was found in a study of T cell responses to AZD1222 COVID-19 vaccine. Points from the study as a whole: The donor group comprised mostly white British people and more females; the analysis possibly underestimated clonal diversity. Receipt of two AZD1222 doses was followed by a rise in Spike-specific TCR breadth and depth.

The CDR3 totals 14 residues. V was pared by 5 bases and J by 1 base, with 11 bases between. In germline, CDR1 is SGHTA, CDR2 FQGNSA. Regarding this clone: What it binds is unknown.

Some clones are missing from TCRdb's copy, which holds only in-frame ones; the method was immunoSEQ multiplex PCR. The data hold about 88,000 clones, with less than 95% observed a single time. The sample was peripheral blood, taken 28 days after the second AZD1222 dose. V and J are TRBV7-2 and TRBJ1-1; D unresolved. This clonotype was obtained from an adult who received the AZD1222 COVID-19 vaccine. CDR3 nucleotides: TGTGCCAGCAGCCTCGCGACACCGAACACTGAAGCTTTCTTT. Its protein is CASSLATPNTEAFF.